Sequencing of this TCR beta chain was carried out in a study of cytomegalovirus exposure and HLA in healthy donors. The donors were in the approximately 110-subject validation cohort; that cohort was separate from the roughly 730-subject first cohort. With V trimmed by 4 bases and J by 2 bases, 12 bases remained unmatched. The V gene's germline CDR1 is MNHNS and CDR2 SASEGT. CDR3 length equals 17 residues. The table came from immunoSEQ multiplex PCR; TCRdb's copy has only in-frame clones and leaves some out. This table has tens of thousands of clones, about 95% appearing once. About this clone itself: The antigen is unknown.

Study results and caveats: The tendency of first-cohort TCR clusters to co-occur in the 90 to 150 validation repertoires was the finding of a later analysis.

The sequenced sample consisted of PBMCs. The V and J genes are TRBV6-1 and TRBJ1-2, with 8 bases that match TRBD1. This sequence was found in a woman aged 18-29 years in good health and CMV-seronegative. The CDR3 loop reads CASSGRQGIGINYGYTF. In nucleotides, the CDR3 is TGTGCCAGCAGTGGAAGACAGGGGATAGGAATAAACTATGGCTACACCTTC.